This TCR beta chain came from a study of T cell repertoires in cytomegalovirus infection. Overall study: It can be stated that public TCR beta signatures indicated CMV infection as well as a matching HLA type.

The germline gives CDR1 SGHVS, CDR2 FNYEAQ. The CDR3 is 16 amino acids. With regard to this clonotype: No antigen is known for it. One end of the junction is discordant with germline, which a read error may explain.

Study-level points and caveats: Accumulated public TCR beta family frequency recognized individuals carrying CMV together with the relevant HLA. HLA-C-restricted CMV clonotypes gave the most frequent clonotype in two of eight donors.

TCRdb analysed the reads with MiXCR anew, one entry per CDR3 protein. Of 680,000 or so distinct CDR3 sequences listed, roughly 36% were seen once; the top ten hold around 3%. The genes are TRBV7-6 and TRBJ2-7, with TRBD2 identical over 7 bases. Sequencing used PBMCs. The TCR sequence derives from a human donor in good health (CMV status not recorded). Some clones in this sample may be carry-over from other donors' samples. CDR3 in DNA: TGTGCCAGCAGCTTAGAGTGGGGGGGGACCTCCTACGAGCAGAACTTC. Amino acids: CASSLEWGGTSYEQNF.